One sample yielded the 4 T cell receptor beta chains listed below, sequenced in a study of siplizumab effects on memory and regulatory T cells. Some clones are missing from TCRdb's copy, which holds only in-frame ones; the method was immunoSEQ multiplex PCR. The sample contains over 70,000 clones, 95% of which appear only once. What was sequenced was CD8+ T cells sorted from blood. The source is a human donor in good health.

The chain is built from TRBV29-1 and TRBJ1-2; D may be TRBD1 (6 bases). V lost 3 bases and J 8 bases, leaving 13 bases between the germline ends. Germline V gives CDR1 SQVTM, CDR2 ANQGSEA. This CDR3 contains 12 residues. The CDR3 reads CSVDRGGGGYTF. DNA of the CDR3: TGCAGCGTTGACAGGGGCGGAGGCGGCTACACCTTC.

The chain couples TRBV27 to TRBJ2-5; 10 bases are a match to TRBD1. Germline assignment: CDR1 MNHEY and CDR2 SMNVEV (reference sequence). With 5 bases clipped from V and 4 bases from J, the junction kept 4 bases outside the gene matches. The CDR3 is 14 residues long. The DNA for the CDR3 is TGTGCCAGCAGTGGTGACAGGGGGCGAGAGACCCAGTACTTC. It yields the protein CASSGDRGRETQYF.

This clone was observed many times. The CDR3 DNA reads as TGTGCCAGCAGCCGACTAGCGACTACCAGCGGGAGGTACGAGCAGTACTTC. This translates into CASSRLATTSGRYEQYF. This rearrangement joins TRBV7-9 to TRBJ2-7, with TRBD2 identical over 9 bases. V lost 5 bases to trimming and J lost 4 bases; unmatched junction nucleotides: 15. Germline CDR1 is SEHNR and CDR2 is FQNEAQ (reference sequence). The CDR3 has 17 amino acids.

The genes are TRBV7-6 and TRBJ2-7; 9 nucleotides align to TRBD2. CDR1 SGHVS and CDR2 FNYEAQ come from the germline V gene. V was pared by 0 bases and J by 7 bases, with 7 bases of the junction left unmatched. The CDR3 has 15 residues. CDR3 coding DNA: TGTGCCAGCAGCTTAGCGGCGGGAGGGCCCGGTGAGCAGTACTTC. Its protein is CASSLAAGGPGEQYF.